What follows is one T cell receptor beta chain and its context. This clone was counted a few times. The antigen it binds to is not known. No much larger clone is present one base from it, and per-base qualities are unavailable. TCRbeta CDR3 regions were amplified from genomic DNA by means of the immunoSEQ Assay, a bias-controlled multiplex PCR. Per the source publication's procedure: The number of nucleated cells in each sample was estimated from the amplification of reference gene primers within the assay. To quantify the absolute abundance of each unique TCRbeta CDR3 rearrangement, sequence reads were collapsed and filtered. Productive Simpson clonality was computed per sample as the square root of Simpson's diversity index over productive rearrangements. TCRdb retrieved this table from immuneACCESS and kept in-frame rearrangements only. Not all clones are present; in checked studies, unresolved V genes account for under half, and no reason is known for the remainder. The DNA was the basis for D and trimming; V, J and clone size are from that table. The sample table shows roughly 300,000 clones, and about 88% are seen once. Of the sample, roughly 1% falls within the top ten clones.

V sheds 7 bases and J sheds 0 bases, leaving 10 bases between their ends. CDR1 is given as LNHDA and CDR2 as SQIVND, both from the germline V gene (reference sequence). The CDR3 starts with the cysteine, ends with the phenylalanine, and has 15 residues. The DNA shown is the 45-base CDR3, in frame from base 1. In the prospective study, participants were roughly 18 to 100 years old, resided in 25 or so geographic areas of the United States, and were enrolled through a virtual design. In the prospective study, cohorts were assigned on the basis of participant-reported clinical history obtained from a screening survey and a study questionnaire. ImmuneRACE Cohort 3 recovered participants were defined by two consecutive negative NP/OP PCR tests, healthcare professional clearance, or symptom resolution. Each participant in the prospective study had whole blood, serum and a nasopharyngeal or oropharyngeal swab collected by mobile phlebotomists. Over a roughly 2-month period, participants in the prospective study had the option of providing additional blood draws and questionnaires. Blood samples from the prospective study were shipped frozen or at room temperature prior to DNA extraction.

These data come from a study of blood T cell repertoires in COVID-19 (TCRdb year 2020). Looking at the study overall: Samples covering the acute and convalescent phases of COVID-19 were provided by collaborators in the United States, Italy and Spain. The samples were drawn from the first 160 participants of the ongoing ImmuneRACE study and from about 1,200 subjects provided by 6 global collaborators. The material from the prospective study consisted of cDNA or gDNA derived from T cells, B-cell-depleted T cells, or PBMCs. Sample metadata almost always included a de-identified subject ID, COVID-19 status, age in years and sex. Deeply sampled blood TCRbeta repertoires from subjects exposed to, actively infected with, or recovered from COVID-19 were included in the dataset. The repertoires were made available in a free public database intended to serve as a resource for research on the immune response to SARS-CoV-2. HLA class I and class II types, where available, came from metadata supplied by the sample provider rather than from assay-based typing.

On the study overall, not on this receptor specifically: How much clinical and demographic metadata was included differed by source and by participant, and the metadata was provided uncurated.

This receptor was identified in a woman aged 25 to 39 who had recovered from COVID-19. Specimen: PBMCs or T cells enriched from blood (not recorded which). This sequence uses TRBV19 and TRBJ1-6, with no reliable assignment of the D segment. This receptor has the CDR3 CASTDGSSYNSPLHF. At the DNA level, the sequence is TGTGCCAGTACGGACGGGAGCTCCTATAATTCACCCCTCCACTTT.